One and the same sample provided the 24 T cell receptor beta chains below, sequenced in a study of cytomegalovirus exposure and HLA in healthy donors. The PCR employed 60 Vbeta primers together with 13 Jbeta primers. Assay: immunoSEQ multiplex PCR; the TCRdb copy retains only in-frame clones and omits some. The sample consists of about 160,000 clones, 60% to 85% of them appearing once. Sequencing was done on a sample of PBMCs. The receptors originated from a woman aged 45 to 65 in good health and CMV-seropositive.

This clone was seen a single time. An end of the junction differs from the germline gene, which may be a read error. The chain recombines TRBV5-4 with TRBJ2-6; D possibly corresponds to TRBD1 (5 bases). Germline lookup yields CDR1 SGHNT and CDR2 YYREEE (reference sequence). The length of the CDR3 is 14 residues. Here the CDR3 DNA reads TGTGCCAGCATACCTCCTTCTGGGGCCAACGGCCTGACTTTC. Its translation is CASIPPSGANGLTF.

The chain couples TRBV6-6 to TRBJ1-1, with D perhaps matching TRBD1 (5 bases). CDR1 is MNHNY, CDR2 SVGAGI, per germline (reference sequence). Trimming left V 2 bases short and J 3 bases short, with 16 bases between. This CDR3 is built from 16 residues. Written as DNA, the CDR3 is TGTGCCAGCAGTTACGACGGACACTCATGGGACACTGAAGCTTTCTTT. Protein: CASSYDGHSWDTEAFF.

The V call is TRBV7-9, the J call TRBJ2-2; D is perhaps TRBD2 (6 bases). V shed 4 bases and J shed 6 bases, with 12 bases lying between them. The CDR3 is made up of 14 amino acids. Germline CDR1 and CDR2: SEHNR and FQNEAQ (reference sequence). CDR3 nucleotide sequence: TGTGCCAGCAGCTCTCTAGCGTCCGCCGGGGAGCTGTTTTTT. Translation gives CASSSLASAGELFF.

This clone was detected only once. The V gene is TRBV5-4, the J gene TRBJ1-2; 9 bases match TRBD1. The ends lost 0 bases at V and 4 bases at J; junction bases unmatched: 13. The germline gives CDR1 SGHNT, CDR2 YYREEE (reference sequence). The CDR3 runs to 18 residues. For the CDR3, the DNA is TGTGCCAGCAGCTTGGCCTTGAGGGGGGGACAGGGAGGCTATGGCTACACCTTC. It codes for CASSLALRGGQGGYGYTF.

The chain carries TRBV30 and TRBJ1-4; 7 bases match TRBD1. CDR3 length: 14 amino acids. V lost 7 bases to trimming and J lost 7 bases; unmatched junction nucleotides: 12. In germline, CDR1 is GTSNPN, CDR2 SVGIG (reference sequence). CDR3 nucleotides: TGTGCCTCGAATCACAGGGGCCGGGGTGAAAAACTGTTTTTT. Its protein product is CASNHRGRGEKLFF.

The chain uses TRBV2 and TRBJ2-3; tentatively, D is TRBD1 (5 bases). Trimming stripped 3 bases from V and 4 bases from J, with 11 bases between. CDR3 length: 14 residues. CDR1 is SNHLY and CDR2 is FYNNEI in the germline V gene. The CDR3, as DNA: TGTGCCAGCAGTGATACAGGAGAGGCAGATACGCAGTATTTT. As protein: CASSDTGEADTQYF.

The chain couples TRBV11-2 to TRBJ2-1; 8 bases map to TRBD2. This CDR3 has 15 residues. With 3 bases clipped from V and 8 bases from J, the junction kept 9 bases outside the gene matches. Germline V gives CDR1 SGHAT, CDR2 FQNNGV. The CDR3 DNA sequence: TGTGCCAGCAGCTTTAGGCGGGGGGCTTGGGATGAGCAGTTCTTC. Protein: CASSFRRGAWDEQFF.

This chain joins TRBV28 and TRBJ2-6, with D possibly matching TRBD2 (5 bases). CDR3 length: 14 residues. In germline, CDR1 is MDHEN, CDR2 SYDVKM. Trimming removed 5 bases from V and 1 base from J, with 6 bases in between. The CDR3 sequence is CASSRGSGANVLTF. The CDR3 nucleotides read TGTGCCAGCAGTCGCGGGTCTGGGGCCAACGTCCTGACTTTC.

The genes are TRBV4-2 and TRBJ1-1, with TRBD1 matching over 7 bases. This CDR3 is 14 amino acids long. Germline values: CDR1 LGHNA, CDR2 YNFKEQ. V shed 4 bases, J shed 0 bases, and the junction held 2 bases outside the gene matches. CDR3 nucleotides: TGTGCCAGCAGCCTCAGGGGGTTGAACACTGAAGCTTTCTTT. Translation: CASSLRGLNTEAFF.

The rearrangement uses TRBV10-3 and TRBJ2-3; no reliable D call. The CDR3 covers 15 residues. Between the trimmed V and J ends, which lost 1 base and 0 bases, there was a span of 8 bases. The germline V gene encodes CDR1 ENHRY and CDR2 SYGVKD. The CDR3 sequence: CAISEWATSTDTQYF. The DNA of the CDR3 is TGTGCCATCAGTGAGTGGGCAACTAGCACAGATACGCAGTATTTT.

The chain combines TRBV2 with TRBJ2-7; unclear D gene. Germline CDR1 and CDR2: SNHLY and FYNNEI. The CDR3 sequence is 12 residues long. V was pared by 7 bases and J by 1 base, with 8 bases between. The CDR3 DNA reads TGTGCCAGCACCGAGACTTCCTACGAGCAGTACTTC. Translating gives CASTETSYEQYF.

The J gene is TRBJ1-1, the V gene TRBV4-3; D possibly corresponds to TRBD1 (6 bases). CDR1 is LGHNA and CDR2 is YSLEER in the germline V gene. The V gene lost 1 base and the J gene lost 3 bases, with 12 bases spanning the gap. The CDR3 spans 15 residues. Here the CDR3 reads CASSQGVAGDTEAFF. In DNA, the CDR3 is TGCGCCAGCAGCCAAGGGGTTGCAGGGGACACTGAAGCTTTCTTT.

The chain uses TRBV5-1 and TRBJ1-4; 7 bases are shared with TRBD1. The V gene's germline CDR1 is SGHRS and CDR2 YFSETQ. J gave up 4 bases and V 7 bases, and 7 bases lay outside the gene matches. This CDR3 region has 14 residues. The CDR3 sequence: CASAQGQLNEKLFF. Here the CDR3 DNA reads TGCGCCAGCGCCCAGGGACAGCTTAATGAAAAACTGTTTTTT.

This chain connects TRBV11-3 to TRBJ1-4, with 7 bases identical to TRBD1. The trim removed 5 bases at V and 5 bases at J, leaving 8 bases unmatched. Germline V gene lookup returns CDR1 SGHNT and CDR2 YENEEA. The CDR3 extends over 15 amino acids. This chain's CDR3 is CASSPRDSPNEKLFF. The CDR3 DNA sequence: TGTGCCAGCAGCCCCCGGGACAGCCCCAATGAAAAACTGTTTTTT.

CDR3: CASSLGTQGIQETQYF. The CDR3 DNA reads as TGTGCCAGCAGCTTAGGTACACAGGGTATCCAAGAGACCCAGTACTTC. This sequence joins TRBV7-2 and TRBJ2-5; D is perhaps TRBD1 (6 bases). Trimming took 1 base from V and 1 from J, leaving 13 bases between them. Germline lookup yields CDR1 SGHTA and CDR2 FQGNSA. CDR3 length: 16 residues.

The V gene is TRBV7-6, the J gene TRBJ2-1; 11 bases align to TRBD1. V trimming: 5 bases; J trimming: 6 bases; junction bases outside the gene matches: 6. CDR3 size: 15 residues. Per the germline V gene, CDR1 is SGHVS and CDR2 is FNYEAQ. The CDR3 protein is CASSDPGQGVNEQFF. The CDR3 DNA follows: TGTGCCAGCAGCGACCCGGGACAGGGGGTCAATGAGCAGTTCTTC.

This chain uses TRBV25-1 with TRBJ1-6; D remains ambiguous. The germline V and J ends were trimmed by 6 bases and 10 bases, with 19 bases remaining between them. This CDR3 contains 15 residues. Germline V CDR1 and CDR2: MGHDK, SYGVNS. CDR3 nucleotide sequence: TGTGCCAGCAGCAATGGACGGGAGGAAGTCTCACCCCTCCACTTT. Translated: CASSNGREEVSPLHF.

The chain combines TRBV9 with TRBJ2-6; 7 bases align to TRBD1. Germline loops: CDR1 SGDLS, CDR2 YYNGEE. J was trimmed by 2 bases and V by 6 bases; bases with no gene match: 2. There are 14 residues in the CDR3. CDR3 region: CASTDRAGANVLTF. The DNA of the CDR3 is TGTGCCAGCACCGACAGGGCTGGGGCCAACGTCCTGACTTTC.

This chain uses TRBV7-2 with TRBJ1-1, with TRBD1 identical over 10 bases. The CDR3 contains 15 residues. The germline CDR1 and CDR2 sequences are SGHTA and FQGNSA. V shed 5 bases and J 3 bases; nucleotides not matched to a gene: 6. The CDR3 loop reads CASSPLGQGYTEAFF. CDR3 coding DNA: TGTGCCAGCAGCCCGCTGGGACAGGGGTACACTGAAGCTTTCTTT.

The rearrangement links TRBV18 to TRBJ2-5; 10 positions match TRBD2. The DNA end is more similar to TRBJ2-7, so the J call may be wrong. The germline CDR1 and CDR2 sequences are KGHSH and LQKENI. CDR3 length: 15 amino acids. The CDR3 sequence: CASSPRTSGNHEQYF. The CDR3 bases are TGTGCCAGCTCACCACGCACTAGCGGGAACCACGAGCAGTACTTC.

With regard to this clone: An end of the junction does not agree with germline; a read error may underlie this. The CDR3 coding sequence is TGTGCCAGCAGTTTGAAGAACTCTGAAGCTTTCTTT. As protein: CASSLKNSEAFF. This chain links TRBV28 with TRBJ1-1; D unclear. This CDR3 is built from 12 residues. Germline V gene lookup returns CDR1 MDHEN and CDR2 SYDVKM.

This rearrangement joins TRBV7-8 to TRBJ1-2; 7 bases are a match to TRBD1. This CDR3 is built from 16 residues. Trimming took 5 bases from V and 0 from J; bases not matched to a gene: 9. Germline CDR1 is SGHVS and CDR2 is FQNEAQ. The CDR3, as DNA: TGTGCCAGCAGCCAGGAGGGGACAGCACCTAACTATGGCTACACCTTC. Translation gives CASSQEGTAPNYGYTF.

This clone was picked up a small number of times. The chain is built from TRBV6-6 and TRBJ1-5, with TRBD1 matching 7 bases. The CDR3 totals 14 residues. The junction had 3 bases not matched to a gene; V was cut back by 2 bases and J by 5 bases. Germline-derived CDR1 and CDR2 are MNHNY and SVGAGI (reference sequence). The CDR3 here is CASSYRGPHQPQHF. CDR3 nucleotide sequence: TGTGCCAGCAGTTACAGGGGGCCCCATCAGCCCCAGCATTTT.

The V and J genes are TRBV27 and TRBJ1-1; D is perhaps TRBD1 (5 bases). The V and J ends lost 2 bases and 4 bases respectively, with 23 bases between them. CDR1 is MNHEY, CDR2 SMNVEV, per germline (reference sequence). The CDR3 totals 18 residues. The CDR3 DNA is TGTGCCAGCAGTTTAAGGGCGCAGGGCGGAAGTGGGTTCACTGAAGCTTTCTTT. Protein product: CASSLRAQGGSGFTEAFF.